This T cell receptor beta chain is drawn from a study of cytomegalovirus exposure and HLA in healthy donors. TCRdb keeps only in-frame clones here, not all; method: immunoSEQ multiplex PCR. The table records 120,000 or so clones, roughly nine tenths of them present only once. This CDR3 has 13 amino acids. The germline V gene has CDR1 LNHDA and CDR2 SQIVND (reference sequence). The V gene end was trimmed by 5 bases and the J gene end by 5 bases; junction bases not matched to a gene: 4. The sequence was obtained from a woman aged 18-35 years in good health and CMV-seronegative. Sequencing used PBMCs. The chain recombines TRBV19 with TRBJ2-7; the match to TRBD1 covers 9 bases. CDR3 amino acids: CASSDRGLDEQYF. The CDR3, as DNA: TGTGCCAGTAGTGACAGGGGGTTGGACGAGCAGTACTTC.